This T cell receptor (beta chain) was recorded in a study of blood T cell repertoires in COVID-19. Study information: PBMCs, B-cell-depleted T cells, or T cells were the source of the cDNA or gDNA that made up the material.

This clone has more than one count but fewer than ten. In the original analysis: Cell counts per sample came from amplifying reference gene primers. Sequencing used immunoSEQ multiplex PCR; TCRdb keeps in-frame clones, though not all of them. V and J calls and clone size are copied from that table; D and trimming were computed from the DNA. The table has 50,000 to 60,000 clones, under 85% seen once. Germline V gene sequence: CDR1 LNHDA, CDR2 SQIVND (reference sequence). The CDR3 runs to 14 residues. V was pared by 6 bases and J by 11 bases, with 11 bases of the junction left unmatched. The V and J genes are TRBV19 and TRBJ1-4; 8 bases fit TRBD1. The sample taken for sequencing was peripheral blood. The source of this sequence is a man in his forties with acute or convalescent COVID-19. CDR3 sequence reads: CASSKNDRGAKLFF. CDR3 nucleotide sequence: TGTGCCAGTAGCAAAAACGACAGGGGAGCGAAACTGTTTTTT.